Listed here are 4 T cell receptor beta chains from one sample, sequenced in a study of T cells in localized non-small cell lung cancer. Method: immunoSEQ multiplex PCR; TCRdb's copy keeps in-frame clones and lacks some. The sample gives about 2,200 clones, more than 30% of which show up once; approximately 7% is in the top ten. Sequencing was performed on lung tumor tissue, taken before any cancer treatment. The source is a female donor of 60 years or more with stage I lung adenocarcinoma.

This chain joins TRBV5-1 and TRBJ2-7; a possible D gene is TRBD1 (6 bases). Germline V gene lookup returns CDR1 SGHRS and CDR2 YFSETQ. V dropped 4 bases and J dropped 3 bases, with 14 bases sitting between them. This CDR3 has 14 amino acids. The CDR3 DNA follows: TGCGCCAGCAGCCCCACGGGACAATTCTACGAGCAGTACTTC. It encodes CASSPTGQFYEQYF.

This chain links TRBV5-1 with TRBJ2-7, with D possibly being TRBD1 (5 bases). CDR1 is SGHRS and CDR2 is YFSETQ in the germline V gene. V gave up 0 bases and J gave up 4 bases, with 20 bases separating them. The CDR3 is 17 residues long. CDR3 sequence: CASSLVLLSDRKYEQYF. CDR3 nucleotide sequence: TGCGCCAGCAGCTTGGTCCTCCTCAGTGACAGAAAATACGAGCAGTACTTC.

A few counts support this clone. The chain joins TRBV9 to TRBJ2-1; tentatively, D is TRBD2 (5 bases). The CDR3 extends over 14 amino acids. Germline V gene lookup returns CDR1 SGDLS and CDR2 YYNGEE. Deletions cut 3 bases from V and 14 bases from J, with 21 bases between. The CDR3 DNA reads TGTGCCAGCAGCGCCCGAATACTAGGTCGCGGTGAGTTCTTC. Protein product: CASSARILGRGEFF.

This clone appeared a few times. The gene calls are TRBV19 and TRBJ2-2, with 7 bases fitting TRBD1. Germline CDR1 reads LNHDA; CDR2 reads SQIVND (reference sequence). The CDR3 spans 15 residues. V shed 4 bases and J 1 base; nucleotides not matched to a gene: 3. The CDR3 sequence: CASSTGQQNTGELFF. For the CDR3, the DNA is TGTGCCAGTAGTACGGGACAGCAGAACACCGGGGAGCTGTTTTTT.